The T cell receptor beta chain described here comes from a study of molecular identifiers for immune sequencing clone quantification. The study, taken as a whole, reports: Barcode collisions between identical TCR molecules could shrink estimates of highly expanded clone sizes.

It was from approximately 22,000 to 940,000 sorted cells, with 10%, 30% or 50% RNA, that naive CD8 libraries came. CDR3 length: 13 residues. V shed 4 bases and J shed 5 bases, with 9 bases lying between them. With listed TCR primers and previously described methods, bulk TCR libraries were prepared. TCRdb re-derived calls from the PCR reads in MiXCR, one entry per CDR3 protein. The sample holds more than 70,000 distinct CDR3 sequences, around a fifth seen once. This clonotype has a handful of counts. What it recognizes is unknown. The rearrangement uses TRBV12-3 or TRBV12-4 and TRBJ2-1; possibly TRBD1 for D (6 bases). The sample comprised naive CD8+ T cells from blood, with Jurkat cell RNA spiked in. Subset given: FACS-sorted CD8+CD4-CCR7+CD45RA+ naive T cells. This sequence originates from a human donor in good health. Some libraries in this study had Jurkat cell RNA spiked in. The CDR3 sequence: CASSSRTDNEQFF. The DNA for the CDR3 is TGTGCCAGCAGTTCCCGGACAGACAATGAGCAGTTCTTC.